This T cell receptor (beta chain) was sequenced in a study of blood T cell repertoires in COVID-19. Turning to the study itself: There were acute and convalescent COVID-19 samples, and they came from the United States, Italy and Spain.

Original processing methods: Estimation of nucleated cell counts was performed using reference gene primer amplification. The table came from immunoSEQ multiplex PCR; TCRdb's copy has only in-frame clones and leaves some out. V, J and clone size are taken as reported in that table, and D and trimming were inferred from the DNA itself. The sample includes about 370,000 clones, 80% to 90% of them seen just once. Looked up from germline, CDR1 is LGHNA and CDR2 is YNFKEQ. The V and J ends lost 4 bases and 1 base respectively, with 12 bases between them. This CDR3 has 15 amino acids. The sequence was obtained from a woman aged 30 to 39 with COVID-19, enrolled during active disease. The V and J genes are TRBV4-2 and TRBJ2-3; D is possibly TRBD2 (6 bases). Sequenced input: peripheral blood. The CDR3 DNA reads TGTGCCAGCAGCCGGGACGCTAGCGGCACAGATACGCAGTATTTT. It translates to CASSRDASGTDTQYF.